The rows below give T cell receptor beta chains drawn from one sample of a study of CD8 T cells in ankylosing spondylitis. TCRdb processed the 5' RACE reads anew with MiXCR; each CDR3 protein has one entry. The table has about 64,000 distinct CDR3 sequences, approximately 6% seen once. Input material: synovial fluid, either unsorted or a sorted T cell fraction (not recorded which). These receptors all come from a male donor with ankylosing spondylitis. CDR3s include the opening cysteine and the closing phenylalanine or tryptophan. D genes are given only for firm matches. For some rows the clone size is stated as once, few or many, or as a class when expanded; others skip it.

TRBJ1-2 | TRBV28 | - | - | TGTGCCAGCAGTTTGGGGCAGTACTATGGCTACACCTTC | CASSLGQYYGYTF
TRBJ2-5 | TRBV28 | medium-sized | - | TGTGCCAGCAGTAAACAGGGCCCTGAGACCCAGTACTTC | CASSKQGPETQYF
TRBJ2-3 | TRBV7-2 | many | - | TGTGCCAGCAGCTCTAACGTAGGAGTAGGAGGGGATACGCAGTATTTT | CASSSNVGVGGDTQYF
TRBJ2-7 | TRBV6-1 | - | - | TGTGCCAGCAGGGGAAAGCAGGTGACTCCCTACGAGCAGTACTTC | CASRGKQVTPYEQYF
TRBJ1-1 | TRBV28 | - | TRBD1 | TGTGCCAGCATCGACAGGGCGAACACTGAAGCTTTCTTT | CASIDRANTEAFF
TRBJ1-5 | TRBV6-1 | - | TRBD1 | TGTGCCAGCAGCACCGGGACAGGTTACAATCAGCCCCAGCATTTT | CASSTGTGYNQPQHF
TRBJ1-1 | TRBV27 | few | - | TGTGCCAGCAGTTTCTGGGAAAACACTGAAGCTTTCTTT | CASSFWENTEAFF
TRBJ2-1 | TRBV28 | many | TRBD2 | TGTGCCAGCAGTTTCCAAGCGGGAGGGGCCTACAATGAGCAGTTCTTC | CASSFQAGGAYNEQFF
TRBJ2-1 | TRBV20-1 | - | - | TGCAGTGCTACACCTACCGGGACCGCTCCGTTCTTC | CSATPTGTAPFF
TRBJ2-2 | TRBV12-5 | - | - | TGTGCTAGTGGTTCCCCCGCTAATGCACGGTGGGACACCGGGGAGCTGTTTTTT | CASGSPANARWDTGELFF
TRBJ2-7 | TRBV20-1 | - | - | TGCAGTGCTCAGGGCGGGGAGAGTACCTACGAGCAGTACTTC | CSAQGGESTYEQYF
TRBJ1-4 | TRBV28 | - | - | TGTGCCAGCACCCTACCAAGCCGGAATGAAAAACTGTTTTTT | CASTLPSRNEKLFF
TRBJ1-6 | TRBV7-9 | many | - | TGTGCCAGCAGCCTTAGCTGGGATTCACCCCTCCACTTT | CASSLSWDSPLHF
TRBJ2-1 | TRBV29-1 | many | TRBD2 | TGCAGCGTTTCCCGGGCTAGCGGGAGGTTTGAGCAGTTCTTC | CSVSRASGRFEQFF
TRBJ2-1 | TRBV12-3/TRBV12-4 | many | - | TGTGCCAGCAGTTTGGCAGTTCGGGCCGAGCAGTTCTTC | CASSLAVRAEQFF
TRBJ1-4 | TRBV28 | many | - | TGTGCCAGCAGTCCCCCTGAGCTTAATGAAAAACTGTTTTTT | CASSPPELNEKLFF
TRBJ2-1 | TRBV12-3/TRBV12-4 | few | - | TGTGCCAGCAGTTTTCGCCAGAGCACCCGCTACAATGAGCAGTTCTTC | CASSFRQSTRYNEQFF
TRBJ2-1 | TRBV28 | once | - | TGTGCCAGCAGTTTCGGGGGCGACAGGGATGGGCAGTTCTTC | CASSFGGDRDGQFF
TRBJ2-1 | TRBV9 | many | - | TGTGCCAGCAGCGGAGAAAGTTTTAGTGAGCAGTTCTTC | CASSGESFSEQFF
TRBJ1-2 | TRBV4-3 | few | TRBD1 | TGCGCCAGCAGCCAGGCCCTACAGGGGGACTATGGCTACACCTTC | CASSQALQGDYGYTF
TRBJ1-5 | TRBV21-1 | many | - | TGTGCCAGCAGTCTGGGCAGAGAAGTAGCCCAGCATTTT | CASSLGREVAQHF
TRBJ2-1 | TRBV11-3 | many | TRBD2 | TGTGCCAGCAGCTTAGGACTAGCGGGAATCTACAATGAGCAGTTCTTC | CASSLGLAGIYNEQFF
TRBJ1-5 | TRBV20-1 | - | - | TGCAGTGCTAGAGATCGAGCCATTCAGCATTTT | CSARDRAIQHF
TRBJ2-7 | TRBV19 | - | TRBD2 | TGTGCCAGTAGTATTTCTAGCGGCTCCTACGAGCAGTACTTC | CASSISSGSYEQYF